The 28 T cell receptor beta chains listed next were all sequenced from one sample in a study of cytomegalovirus exposure and HLA in healthy donors. With 60 Vbeta and 13 Jbeta primers, the PCR was carried out. Using immunoSEQ multiplex PCR, the repertoire was profiled, and TCRdb retains in-frame clones only, with some absent. Of about 130,000 clones listed, around four fifths are singletons. What was sequenced was PBMCs. The source of these receptors is a man aged 25 to 45 in good health and CMV-seronegative.

The rearrangement links TRBV5-1 to TRBJ2-5, with a possible D match to TRBD1 (5 bases). The germline CDR1 and CDR2 sequences are SGHRS and YFSETQ. The CDR3 has 15 amino acids. The V gene lost 0 bases and the J gene lost 3 bases, with 12 bases spanning the gap. The CDR3 nucleotides are TGCGCCAGCAGCTTGGGGGCAGGGCCGGAAGAGACCCAGTACTTC. It is translated as CASSLGAGPEETQYF.

The V gene is TRBV6-1, the J gene TRBJ1-5; 9 bases match TRBD1. Losses at the gene ends were 3 bases for V and 15 bases for J; bases not matched to a gene: 3. The CDR3 consists of 11 residues. Per the germline V gene, CDR1 is MNHNS and CDR2 is SASEGT. CDR3 coding DNA: TGTGCCAGCAGTGAGGACAGGGGCAGGCATTTT. This codes for CASSEDRGRHF.

The chain links TRBV5-6 to TRBJ1-2; D is perhaps TRBD1 (5 bases). Trimming cost V 3 bases and J 4 bases, with 13 bases left between them. CDR1 SGHDT and CDR2 YYEEEE come from the germline V gene. The CDR3 extends over 14 amino acids. CDR3 DNA: TGTGCCAGCAGCTCAGGATCAGGGCTCTATGGCTACACCTTC. Translation: CASSSGSGLYGYTF.

The gene calls are TRBV5-1 and TRBJ2-1; 10 nucleotides align to TRBD1. CDR1 SGHRS and CDR2 YFSETQ come from the germline V gene. V lost 4 bases, J lost 7 bases, and 8 bases stayed unmatched. The CDR3 is 15 amino acids. The CDR3 loop is CASSARTGGNNEQFF. The CDR3, as DNA: TGCGCCAGCAGCGCACGGACAGGGGGAAATAATGAGCAGTTCTTC.

The gene calls are TRBV7-9 and TRBJ2-7, with 9 positions matching TRBD1. With 4 bases clipped from V and 3 bases from J, the junction kept 7 bases outside the gene matches. Germline CDR1 and CDR2: SEHNR and FQNEAQ (reference sequence). The CDR3 has 15 amino acids. In nucleotides, the CDR3 is TGTGCCAGCAGCTACGGGACAGGGCGGAACTACGAGCAGTACTTC. This sequence encodes CASSYGTGRNYEQYF.

The chain is built from TRBV5-1 and TRBJ2-2; possibly TRBD2 for D (6 bases). The V gene lost 0 bases and the J gene lost 0 bases, with 9 bases spanning the gap. The length of the CDR3 is 16 residues. Germline V gene data show CDR1 as SGHRS and CDR2 as YFSETQ. CDR3 DNA sequence: TGCGCCAGCAGCTTGGATCCGGGGGCGAACACCGGGGAGCTGTTTTTT. Protein sequence: CASSLDPGANTGELFF.

The gene calls are TRBV29-1 and TRBJ2-5, with unresolved D. The CDR3 consists of 14 residues. The ends were cut back, 6 bases at V and 7 bases at J, with 21 bases in the middle. Germline V CDR1 and CDR2: SQVTM, ANQGSEA. The CDR3 is CSVETPTQLWTQYF. The CDR3 DNA sequence: TGCAGCGTAGAGACACCGACCCAGCTTTGGACCCAGTACTTC.

The rearrangement links TRBV28 to TRBJ1-4; possible D gene TRBD1, 6 bases. V lost 5 bases, J lost 1 base, and 8 bases lay in between. The CDR3 has 14 amino acids. Germline CDR1 MDHEN, CDR2 SYDVKM. The CDR3 region is CASSEQGTNEKLFF. DNA of the CDR3: TGTGCCAGCAGTGAACAGGGAACTAATGAAAAACTGTTTTTT.

A few counts support this clone. The gene calls are TRBV5-1 and TRBJ2-2; 11 bases are shared with TRBD1. J was trimmed by 6 bases and V by 4 bases; bases with no gene match: 5. Germline V gene lookup returns CDR1 SGHRS and CDR2 YFSETQ. CDR3 size: 15 residues. In DNA form, the CDR3 reads TGCGCCAGCAGCGCTGGACAGGGGGCCCCCGGGGAGCTGTTTTTT. It codes for CASSAGQGAPGELFF.

The chain has TRBV5-8 and TRBJ2-7; D unresolved. The germline V and J ends were trimmed by 2 bases and 0 bases, with 12 bases remaining between them. CDR1 and CDR2 from the germline V gene are SGHTS and YDEGEE. CDR3 size: 15 residues. The CDR3 loop reads CASSLSGLNSYEQYF. The CDR3 DNA reads as TGTGCCAGCAGCTTATCAGGCCTGAACTCCTACGAGCAGTACTTC. The variable domain in full, with the rest retrieved from reference TRBV5-8 and TRBJ2-7, is EAGVTQSPTHLIKTRGQQATLRCSPISGHTSVYWYQQALGLGLQFLLWYDEGEERNRGNFPPRFSGRQFPNYSSELNVNALELEDSALYLCASSLSGLNSYEQYFGPGTRLTVT.

The J gene is TRBJ2-3, the V gene TRBV28; tentatively, D is TRBD2 (5 bases). Germline V lookup: CDR1 MDHEN, CDR2 SYDVKM. The CDR3 consists of 13 residues. Trimming shortened V by 2 bases and J by 6 bases, and 9 bases separated the two germline ends. The CDR3 here is CASSLHRGDTQYF. The CDR3 region has the DNA TGTGCCAGCAGTTTACACCGAGGGGATACGCAGTATTTT. The complete variable domain, with remaining parts taken from reference TRBV28 and TRBJ2-3, reads DVKVTQSSRYLVKRTGEKVFLECVQDMDHENMFWYRQDPGLGLRLIYFSYDVKMKEKGDIPEGYSVSREKKERFSLILESASTNQTSMYLCASSLHRGDTQYFGPGTRLTVL.

This chain connects TRBV19 to TRBJ1-4; 7 positions match TRBD1. The length of the CDR3 is 14 residues. Trimming cost V 7 bases and J 8 bases; bases outside gene matches: 10. Germline values: CDR1 LNHDA, CDR2 SQIVND (reference sequence). DNA for the CDR3: TGTGCCAGTACCATAGACAGGGTCGGCGAAAAACTGTTTTTT. Translated, it gives CASTIDRVGEKLFF.

This sequence joins TRBV5-1 and TRBJ1-1; TRBD1 agrees at 10 bases. CDR1 SGHRS and CDR2 YFSETQ come from the germline V gene. Trimming took 7 bases from V and 6 from J; bases not matched to a gene: 9. This CDR3 contains 14 residues. The CDR3 sequence is CASAVTGGFAEAFF. The CDR3 DNA follows: TGCGCCAGCGCCGTGACAGGGGGCTTCGCTGAAGCTTTCTTT.

The chain joins TRBV7-9 to TRBJ1-5, with TRBD1 identical over 7 bases. The germline CDR1 and CDR2 sequences are SEHNR and FQNEAQ (reference sequence). J was trimmed by 1 base and V by 0 bases; bases with no gene match: 6. CDR3 length equals 17 residues. CDR3 protein: CASSLAEGAASNQPQHF. In DNA form, the CDR3 reads TGTGCCAGCAGCTTAGCGGAGGGGGCCGCGAGCAATCAGCCCCAGCATTTT. Together with reference TRBV7-9 and TRBJ1-5, the CDR3 gives the full variable domain: DTGVSQNPRHKITKRGQNVTFRCDPISEHNRLYWYRQTLGQGPEFLTYFQNEAQLEKSRLLSDRFSAERPKGSFSTLEIQRTEQGDSAMYLCASSLAEGAASNQPQHFGDGTRLSIL.

J is TRBJ2-2 and V is TRBV4-3, with 7 bases matching TRBD2. Per germline, CDR1 LGHNA and CDR2 YSLEER. V gave up 3 bases and J gave up 0 bases; unmatched junction bases: 7. The CDR3 totals 17 residues. The chain's CDR3 is CASSHPSGGSNTGELFF. The CDR3 DNA reads TGCGCCAGCAGCCACCCTAGCGGCGGGTCGAACACCGGGGAGCTGTTTTTT.

This rearrangement joins TRBV5-1 to TRBJ2-7, with 9 bases aligning to TRBD1. The V gene end was trimmed by 1 base and the J gene end by 3 bases; junction bases not matched to a gene: 2. Germline lookup yields CDR1 SGHRS and CDR2 YFSETQ. The CDR3 totals 14 residues. The chain's CDR3 is CASSLTGGGYEQYF. In DNA form, the CDR3 reads TGCGCCAGCAGCTTGACAGGGGGCGGCTACGAGCAGTACTTC.

The V gene is TRBV4-2, the J gene TRBJ2-7, with TRBD2 matching over 8 bases. V gave up 5 bases and J gave up 4 bases; unmatched junction bases: 7. The CDR3 sequence is 14 residues long. In germline, CDR1 is LGHNA, CDR2 YNFKEQ. DNA for the CDR3: TGTGCCAGCAGCGTACCGGGACTAGTTTACGAGCAGTACTTC. This gives the protein CASSVPGLVYEQYF.

The chain carries TRBV7-6 and TRBJ2-7, with 7 bases aligning to TRBD1. This CDR3 spans 15 amino acids. Unmatched junction bases numbered 12, after V lost 4 bases and J lost 6 bases. Germline V gives CDR1 SGHVS, CDR2 FNYEAQ. Here the CDR3 reads CASSSKTGYSTEQYF. The CDR3 nucleotides are TGTGCCAGCAGCTCCAAGACAGGGTACTCTACCGAGCAGTACTTC. The variable domain in full, with the rest retrieved from reference TRBV7-6 and TRBJ2-7, is GAGVSQSPRYKVTKRGQDVALRCDPISGHVSLYWYRQALGQGPEFLTYFNYEAQQDKSGLPNDRFSAERPEGSISTLTIQRTEQRDSAMYRCASSSKTGYSTEQYFGPGTRLTVT.

The chain has TRBV4-1 and TRBJ1-5; D remains ambiguous. The CDR3 is 16 amino acids. Looked up from germline, CDR1 is MGHRA and CDR2 is YSYEKL. Trimming removed 0 bases at V and 7 bases at J, with 16 bases between. The CDR3 is CASSQESHILGQPQHF. As DNA, the CDR3 is TGCGCCAGCAGCCAAGAGTCCCACATTTTGGGCCAGCCCCAGCATTTT.

The chain uses TRBV4-2 and TRBJ2-2; the D is unclear. The CDR3 contains 13 residues. Germline CDR1 reads LGHNA; CDR2 reads YNFKEQ. Trimming shortened V by 0 bases and J by 6 bases, and 5 bases separated the two germline ends. The CDR3 here is CASSQDLAGELFF. Here the CDR3 DNA reads TGTGCCAGCAGCCAAGATCTAGCCGGGGAGCTGTTTTTT.

This clone was detected only once. V usage is TRBV5-6 and J usage is TRBJ1-2, with 8 bases fitting TRBD1. The J segment lost 4 bases and the V segment lost 2 bases, leaving 4 bases of the junction unmatched. CDR3 length: 14 residues. CDR1 SGHDT and CDR2 YYEEEE come from the germline V gene. DNA of the CDR3: TGTGCCAGCAGCTTTGGACAGGGCGGCTATGGCTACACCTTC. It yields the protein CASSFGQGGYGYTF.

The chain couples TRBV19 to TRBJ2-2, with D possibly TRBD2 on 7 matching bases. There are 17 residues in the CDR3. V gave up 5 bases and J gave up 1 base, with 17 bases separating them. The V gene's germline CDR1 is LNHDA and CDR2 SQIVND (reference sequence). CDR3 region: CASSLQPGGLNTGELFF. The CDR3 nucleotides read TGTGCCAGTAGTCTCCAACCGGGGGGCTTGAACACCGGGGAGCTGTTTTTT.

The genes are TRBV7-2 and TRBJ1-1; D unresolved. Trimming left V 3 bases short and J 1 base short, with 6 bases between. Per germline, CDR1 SGHTA and CDR2 FQGNSA. The CDR3 extends over 13 amino acids. The CDR3 nucleotides read TGTGCCAGCAGCTTTTCACAGAACACTGAAGCTTTCTTT. Amino acids: CASSFSQNTEAFF.

The chain recombines TRBV7-9 with TRBJ2-7; 10 positions match TRBD2. Looked up from germline, CDR1 is SEHNR and CDR2 is FQNEAQ (reference sequence). CDR3 length: 15 amino acids. The V gene end was trimmed by 4 bases and the J gene end by 2 bases; junction bases not matched to a gene: 5. In DNA form, the CDR3 reads TGTGCCAGCAGCTCCTTAGCGGGGGGCACCTACGAGCAGTACTTC. Translating it yields CASSSLAGGTYEQYF. The full variable domain, rest sourced from reference TRBV7-9 and TRBJ2-7, is DTGVSQNPRHKITKRGQNVTFRCDPISEHNRLYWYRQTLGQGPEFLTYFQNEAQLEKSRLLSDRFSAERPKGSFSTLEIQRTEQGDSAMYLCASSSLAGGTYEQYFGPGTRLTVT.

The V call is TRBV5-1, the J call TRBJ2-1, with D unresolved. The germline V gene encodes CDR1 SGHRS and CDR2 YFSETQ. V dropped 4 bases and J dropped 0 bases, with 11 bases sitting between them. The CDR3 consists of 15 residues. The CDR3 sequence is CASSKTANSYNEQFF. CDR3 in DNA: TGCGCCAGCAGCAAAACAGCAAACTCCTACAATGAGCAGTTCTTC.

The chain is built from TRBV4-1 and TRBJ1-5; possibly TRBD1 for D (6 bases). Germline V lookup: CDR1 MGHRA, CDR2 YSYEKL. This CDR3 contains 13 residues. The V and J ends lost 1 base and 5 bases respectively, with 6 bases between them. CDR3 sequence reads: CASSQAGDQPQHF. In DNA form, the CDR3 reads TGCGCCAGCAGCCAAGCAGGGGATCAGCCCCAGCATTTT.

The rearrangement joins TRBV4-3 to TRBJ1-2; 7 nucleotides agree with TRBD1. CDR1 is LGHNA, CDR2 YSLEER, per germline. There are 14 residues in the CDR3. Trimming cost V 1 base and J 8 bases; bases outside gene matches: 7. CDR3 nucleotide sequence: TGCGCCAGCAGCCAAGGACAGGGTAGTGGGGGCTACACCTTC. Translated: CASSQGQGSGGYTF.

The chain uses TRBV19 and TRBJ2-1, with TRBD2 matching over 7 bases. The CDR3 is 16 residues long. Trimming took 1 base from V and 10 from J; bases not matched to a gene: 13. The germline V gene encodes CDR1 LNHDA and CDR2 SQIVND (reference sequence). The DNA for the CDR3 is TGTGCCAGTAGTATAGGGTACGGGGGAGGGCTTAGGGAGCAGTTCTTC. Its translation is CASSIGYGGGLREQFF.